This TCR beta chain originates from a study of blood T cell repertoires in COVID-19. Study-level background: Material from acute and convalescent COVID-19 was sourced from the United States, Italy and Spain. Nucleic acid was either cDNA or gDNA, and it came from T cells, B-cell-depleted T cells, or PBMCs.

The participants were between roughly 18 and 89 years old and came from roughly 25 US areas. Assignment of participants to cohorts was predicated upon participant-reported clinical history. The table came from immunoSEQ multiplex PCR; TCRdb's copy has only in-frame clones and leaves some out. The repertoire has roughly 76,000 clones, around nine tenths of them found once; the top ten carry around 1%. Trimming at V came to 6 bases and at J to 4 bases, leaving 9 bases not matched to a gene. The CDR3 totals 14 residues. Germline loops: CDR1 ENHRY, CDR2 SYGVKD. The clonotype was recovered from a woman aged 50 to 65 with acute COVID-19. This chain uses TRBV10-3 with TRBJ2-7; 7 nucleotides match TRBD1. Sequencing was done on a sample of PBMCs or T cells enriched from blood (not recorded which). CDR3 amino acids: CAIRSGTAAYEQYF. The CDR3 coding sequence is TGTGCCATCAGATCCGGGACAGCCGCTTACGAGCAGTACTTC.